This TCR beta chain was observed in a study of blood T cell repertoires in COVID-19 (dated by TCRdb to 2018 to 2021). For context, the study as a whole: Samples covering the acute and convalescent phases of COVID-19 were provided by collaborators in the United States, Italy and Spain. The prospective study material was composed of cDNA or gDNA derived from T cells, B-cell-depleted T cells, or PBMCs. Subjects who had been exposed to COVID-19, were actively infected with it, or had recovered from it provided the deeply sampled blood TCRbeta repertoires that made up the dataset. The repertoires were released in a freely available public database intended as a resource for research on the immune response to SARS-CoV-2. The samples were drawn from the first 160 participants of the ongoing ImmuneRACE study and from under 1,500 subjects provided by 6 global collaborators. Nearly every sample came with metadata listing a de-identified subject ID, COVID-19 status, age in years and sex. HLA class I and class II types, where available, came from metadata supplied by the sample provider rather than from assay-based typing.

On the study overall, not on this receptor specifically: The amount of clinical and demographic metadata varied by source and participant and was provided uncurated.

Enrolling through a virtual design, the prospective study's participants ranged in age from about 18 to 89 years and lived across 20 to 25 United States geographic areas. To assign participants to cohorts, the prospective study relied on clinical history that participants themselves reported in a screening survey and a study questionnaire. ImmuneRACE Cohort 3 recovered participants were defined by two consecutive negative NP/OP PCR tests, healthcare professional clearance, or symptom resolution. Mobile phlebotomists in the prospective study collected whole blood, serum and a nasopharyngeal or oropharyngeal swab from every participant. Participants in the prospective study had the option to provide additional blood draws and questionnaires over an approximately 2-month period. Before DNA extraction, blood samples from the prospective study were shipped at room temperature or frozen. The CDR3 runs 14 amino acids, cysteine and phenylalanine included. The read is trimmed to its CDR3 DNA, 42 bases read in frame from base 1. As encoded in the germline V gene, CDR1 is SGHDT while CDR2 is YYEEEE. From V the trimming removes 5 bases and from J it removes 7 bases, while the gene matches leave 6 bases of the junction unaccounted for.

This clone was recorded only once. Its recognized antigen is unknown. No base qualities exist here, and no much larger clone lies one base off it. TCRbeta CDR3 regions were amplified from genomic DNA by means of the immunoSEQ Assay, a bias-controlled multiplex PCR. The paper's processing steps were these. Within the assay, amplification of reference gene primers was used to estimate how many nucleated cells each sample contained. To quantify the absolute abundance of each unique TCRbeta CDR3 rearrangement, sequence reads were collapsed and filtered. For each sample, productive Simpson clonality was calculated by taking the square root of Simpson's diversity index across productive rearrangements. The table was pulled from immuneACCESS by TCRdb, which kept in-frame rearrangements only. Such tables lose some clones; where checked, under half of the loss comes from unresolved V genes, and the rest has no known cause. The D gene and trimming were derived from the DNA, and the V and J assignments and clone size from that table. The sample records about 230,000 clones, more than 75% of which are singletons. The ten most abundant clones make up 15% of the sample.

The receptor comes from a young man who had recovered from COVID-19. The chain is made from TRBV5-6 and TRBJ1-3; 10 bases in between match TRBD1. Sample: PBMCs or T cells enriched from blood (not recorded which). The DNA is as follows: TGTGCCAGCAGTCGACAGGGGGCAAGCAACACCATATATTTT. It is translated as CASSRQGASNTIYF.